This T cell receptor (beta chain) is drawn from a study of cytomegalovirus exposure and HLA in healthy donors. Study conclusions and caveats: As confirmed in vitro, a few CMV-associated chains were specific for CMV antigens.

A remark on this clone: Antigen unknown.

The germline V gene has CDR1 LGHNA and CDR2 YNFKEQ. The trim removed 0 bases at V and 4 bases at J, leaving 3 bases unmatched. This CDR3 has 15 amino acids. Method: immunoSEQ multiplex PCR; TCRdb's copy keeps in-frame clones and lacks some. The data hold under 95,000 clones, with around 94% observed a single time. V gene TRBV4-2 combines with J gene TRBJ2-5; TRBD2 agrees at 9 bases. Material for sequencing was PBMCs. The TCR sequence derives from a woman under 30 in good health and CMV-seronegative. The CDR3 DNA sequence: TGTGCCAGCAGCCAAGAGCGGGGGGGCCTAGAGACCCAGTACTTC. Protein: CASSQERGGLETQYF.